This TCR beta chain was captured in a study of Ad26.COV2.S vaccination and SARS-CoV-2 variants. Study as a whole: The study gave Ad26.COV2.S intramuscularly, once or twice 56 days apart.

The CDR3 runs to 13 residues. Germline V gene sequence: CDR1 SGHTA, CDR2 FQGNSA. V shed 5 bases and J shed 6 bases, with 14 bases lying between them. As for treatment: roughly 18 received Ad26.COV2.S at low or high dose, single or two shots; about 5 received placebo; per-sample allocation not given. Specimens were obtained on day 63 following the first vaccine or placebo injection. Only in-frame clones appear in the TCRdb table, and some are missing; sequencing was by immunoSEQ multiplex PCR. This table holds 300,000 to 350,000 clones, 85% to 90% found once. The input for sequencing was peripheral blood, taken in a trial of Ad26.COV2.S vaccine versus placebo. This chain connects TRBV7-2 to TRBJ2-7; D possibly uses TRBD1 or TRBD2 (5 bases each). This sequence originates from a person aged 18 to 59 who received the Ad26.COV2.S COVID-19 vaccine or a placebo. The DNA of the CDR3 is TGTGCCAGCAGCCCGGGACCGCGGGCCGAGCAGTACTTC. It yields the protein CASSPGPRAEQYF.